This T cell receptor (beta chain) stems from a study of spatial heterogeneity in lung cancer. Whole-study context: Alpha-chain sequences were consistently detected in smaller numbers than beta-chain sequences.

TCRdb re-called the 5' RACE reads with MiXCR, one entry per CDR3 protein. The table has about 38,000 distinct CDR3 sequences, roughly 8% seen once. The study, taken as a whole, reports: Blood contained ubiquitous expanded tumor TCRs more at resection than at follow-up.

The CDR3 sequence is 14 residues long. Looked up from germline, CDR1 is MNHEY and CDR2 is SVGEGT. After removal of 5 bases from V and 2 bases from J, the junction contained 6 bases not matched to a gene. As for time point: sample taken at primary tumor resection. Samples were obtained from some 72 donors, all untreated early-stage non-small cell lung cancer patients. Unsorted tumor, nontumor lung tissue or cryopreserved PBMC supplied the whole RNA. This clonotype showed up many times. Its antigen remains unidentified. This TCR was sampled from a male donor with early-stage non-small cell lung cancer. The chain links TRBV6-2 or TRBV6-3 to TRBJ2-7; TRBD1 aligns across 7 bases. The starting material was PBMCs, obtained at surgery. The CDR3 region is CASSEGAGTYEQYF. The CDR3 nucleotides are TGTGCCAGCAGTGAGGGGGCAGGGACCTACGAGCAGTACTTC.